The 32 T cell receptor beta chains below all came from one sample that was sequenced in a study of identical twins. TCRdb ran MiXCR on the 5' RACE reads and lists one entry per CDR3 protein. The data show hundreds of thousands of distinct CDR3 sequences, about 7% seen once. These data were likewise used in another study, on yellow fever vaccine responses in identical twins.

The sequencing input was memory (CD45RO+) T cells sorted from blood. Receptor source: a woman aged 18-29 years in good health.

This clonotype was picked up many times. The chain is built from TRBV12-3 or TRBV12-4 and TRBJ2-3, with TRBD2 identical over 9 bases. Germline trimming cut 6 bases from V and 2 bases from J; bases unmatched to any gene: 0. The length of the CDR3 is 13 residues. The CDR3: CASRGLATDTQYF. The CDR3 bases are TGTGCCAGCAGGGGACTAGCCACAGATACGCAGTATTTT.

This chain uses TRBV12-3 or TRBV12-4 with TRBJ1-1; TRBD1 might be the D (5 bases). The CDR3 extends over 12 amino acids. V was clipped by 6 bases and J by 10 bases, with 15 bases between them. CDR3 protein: CASSIGDLRAFF. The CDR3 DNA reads TGTGCCAGCAGCATCGGGGACCTGCGAGCTTTCTTT.

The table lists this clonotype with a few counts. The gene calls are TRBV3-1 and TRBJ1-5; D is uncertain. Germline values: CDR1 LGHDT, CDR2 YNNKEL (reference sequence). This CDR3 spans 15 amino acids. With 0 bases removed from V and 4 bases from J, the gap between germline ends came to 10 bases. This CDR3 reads CASSQEGWANQPQHF. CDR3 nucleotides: TGTGCCAGCAGCCAAGAAGGCTGGGCGAATCAGCCCCAGCATTTT.

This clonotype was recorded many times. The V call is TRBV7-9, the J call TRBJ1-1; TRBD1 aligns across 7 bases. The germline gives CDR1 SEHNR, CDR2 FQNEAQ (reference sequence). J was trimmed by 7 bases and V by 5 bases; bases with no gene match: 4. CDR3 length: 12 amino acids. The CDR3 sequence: CASSNRGREAFF. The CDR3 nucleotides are TGTGCCAGCAGCAACAGGGGTCGTGAAGCTTTCTTT.

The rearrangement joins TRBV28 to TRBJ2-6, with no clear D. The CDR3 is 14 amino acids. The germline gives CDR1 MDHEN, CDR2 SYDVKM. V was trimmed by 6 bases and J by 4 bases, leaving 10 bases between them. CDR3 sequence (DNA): TGTGCCAGCAGAACACCTGGCGGGGCCAACGTCCTGACTTTC. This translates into CASRTPGGANVLTF.

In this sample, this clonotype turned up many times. DNA of the CDR3: TGTGCCAGCAGCTTAAAGGCGGGGGGGAACACCGGGGAGCTGTTTTTT. Translation gives CASSLKAGGNTGELFF. V and J are TRBV7-2 and TRBJ2-2; 8 nucleotides agree with TRBD2. Germline V lookup: CDR1 SGHTA, CDR2 FQGNSA. V shed 2 bases, J shed 1 base, and the junction held 3 bases outside the gene matches. This CDR3 comprises 16 residues.

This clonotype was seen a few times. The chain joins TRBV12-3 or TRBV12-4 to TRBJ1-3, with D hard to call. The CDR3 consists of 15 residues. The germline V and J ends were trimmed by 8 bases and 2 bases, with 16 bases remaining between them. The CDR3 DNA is TGTGCCAGCTCCGCCAGGAGGCTAGCTGGAAACACCATATATTTT. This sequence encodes CASSARRLAGNTIYF.

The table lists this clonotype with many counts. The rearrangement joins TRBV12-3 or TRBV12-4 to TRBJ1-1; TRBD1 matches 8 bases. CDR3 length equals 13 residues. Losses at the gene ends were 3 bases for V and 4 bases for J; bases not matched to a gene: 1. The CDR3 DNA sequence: TGTGCCAGCAGTTTCACAGGGGGCACTGAAGCTTTCTTT. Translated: CASSFTGGTEAFF.

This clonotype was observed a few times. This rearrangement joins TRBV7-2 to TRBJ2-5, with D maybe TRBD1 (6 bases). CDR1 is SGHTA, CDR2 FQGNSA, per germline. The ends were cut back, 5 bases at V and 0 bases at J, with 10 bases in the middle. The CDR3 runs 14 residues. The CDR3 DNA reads TGTGCCAGCAGCCCAGGGGCGTACCAAGAGACCCAGTACTTC. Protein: CASSPGAYQETQYF.

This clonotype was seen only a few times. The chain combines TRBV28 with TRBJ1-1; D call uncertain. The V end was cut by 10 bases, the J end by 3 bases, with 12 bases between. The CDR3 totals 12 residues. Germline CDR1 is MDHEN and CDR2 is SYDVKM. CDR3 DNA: TGTGCCACACAGATTTATTACACTGAAGCTTTCTTT. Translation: CATQIYYTEAFF.

CDR3 loop: CASSLGGSRGGEDEQFF. The CDR3 DNA reads as TGTGCCAGCAGCTTAGGGGGTTCGCGGGGGGGCGAGGATGAGCAGTTCTTC. The V gene is TRBV7-9, the J gene TRBJ2-1; 9 positions match TRBD2. CDR1 and CDR2 (germline): SEHNR, FQNEAQ (reference sequence). The V gene end was trimmed by 1 base and the J gene end by 8 bases; junction bases not matched to a gene: 12. The CDR3 runs to 17 residues.

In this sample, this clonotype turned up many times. The CDR3 sequence is CASSTQPTGQRSYEQYF. The CDR3 DNA reads TGTGCCAGCAGCACGCAACCGACAGGGCAACGGTCCTACGAGCAGTACTTC. The J gene is TRBJ2-7, the V gene TRBV9, with 7 bases that match TRBD1. The germline V gene encodes CDR1 SGDLS and CDR2 YYNGEE. The CDR3 consists of 17 residues. The V gene end was trimmed by 4 bases and the J gene end by 1 base; junction bases not matched to a gene: 14. The full variable domain, its missing parts supplied by reference TRBV9 and TRBJ2-7, is DSGVTQTPKHLITATGQRVTLRCSPRSGDLSVYWYQQSLDQGLQFLIQYYNGEERAKGNILERFSAQQFPDLHSELNLSSLELGDSALYFCASSTQPTGQRSYEQYFGPGTRLTVT.

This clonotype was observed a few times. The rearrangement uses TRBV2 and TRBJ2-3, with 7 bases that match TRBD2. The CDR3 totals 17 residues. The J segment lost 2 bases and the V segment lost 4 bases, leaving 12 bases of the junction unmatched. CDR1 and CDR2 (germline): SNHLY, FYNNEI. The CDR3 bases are TGTGCCAGCAGTGGCCGACCCGGGACTATTTACACAGATACGCAGTATTTT. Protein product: CASSGRPGTIYTDTQYF.

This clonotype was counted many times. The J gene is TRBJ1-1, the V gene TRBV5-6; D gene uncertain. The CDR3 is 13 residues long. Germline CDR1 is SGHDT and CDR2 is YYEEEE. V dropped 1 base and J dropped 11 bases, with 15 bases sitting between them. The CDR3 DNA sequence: TGTGCCAGCAGCTTGAGTCGTAGCGCTCTTGCTTTCTTT. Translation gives CASSLSRSALAFF.

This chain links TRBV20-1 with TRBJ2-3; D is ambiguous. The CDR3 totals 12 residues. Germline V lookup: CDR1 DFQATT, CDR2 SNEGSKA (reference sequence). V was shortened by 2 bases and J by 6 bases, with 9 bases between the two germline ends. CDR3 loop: CSARLGTDTQYF. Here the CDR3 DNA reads TGCAGTGCTAGATTGGGTACGGATACGCAGTATTTT.

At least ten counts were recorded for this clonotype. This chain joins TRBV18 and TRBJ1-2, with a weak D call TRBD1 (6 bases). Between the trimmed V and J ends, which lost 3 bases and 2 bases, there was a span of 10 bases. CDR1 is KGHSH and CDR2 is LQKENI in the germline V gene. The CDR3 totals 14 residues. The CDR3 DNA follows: TGTGCCAGCTCACCCGCACAGGGAAACTATGGCTACACCTTC. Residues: CASSPAQGNYGYTF.

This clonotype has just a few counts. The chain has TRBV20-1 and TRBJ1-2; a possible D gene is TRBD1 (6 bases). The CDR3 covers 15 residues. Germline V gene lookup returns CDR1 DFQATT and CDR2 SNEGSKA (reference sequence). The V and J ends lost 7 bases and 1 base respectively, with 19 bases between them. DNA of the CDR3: TGCAGTGTGGATGGCAGGGGCGGGGATAACTATGGCTACACCTTC. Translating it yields CSVDGRGGDNYGYTF.

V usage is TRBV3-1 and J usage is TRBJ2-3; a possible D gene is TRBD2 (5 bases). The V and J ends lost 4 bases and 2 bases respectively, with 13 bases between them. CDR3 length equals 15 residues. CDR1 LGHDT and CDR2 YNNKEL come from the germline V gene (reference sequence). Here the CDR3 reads CASSPERLTTDTQYF. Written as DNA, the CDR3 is TGTGCCAGCAGCCCCGAGCGGTTGACCACAGATACGCAGTATTTT.

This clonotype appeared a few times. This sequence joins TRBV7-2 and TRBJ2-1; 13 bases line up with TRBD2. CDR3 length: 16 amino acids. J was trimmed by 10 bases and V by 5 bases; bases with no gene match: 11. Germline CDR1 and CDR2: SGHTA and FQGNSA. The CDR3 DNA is TGTGCCAGCAGCCCGGGACTAGCGGGGTCCTATGCGGAGCAGTTCTTC. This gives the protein CASSPGLAGSYAEQFF.

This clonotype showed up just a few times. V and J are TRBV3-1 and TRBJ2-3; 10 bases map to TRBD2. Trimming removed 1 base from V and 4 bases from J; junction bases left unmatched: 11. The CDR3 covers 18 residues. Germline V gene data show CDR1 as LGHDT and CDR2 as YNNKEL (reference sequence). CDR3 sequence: CASSQAPTLAGAPDTQYF. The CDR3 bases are TGTGCCAGCAGCCAAGCGCCGACGCTAGCGGGGGCCCCAGATACGCAGTATTTT.

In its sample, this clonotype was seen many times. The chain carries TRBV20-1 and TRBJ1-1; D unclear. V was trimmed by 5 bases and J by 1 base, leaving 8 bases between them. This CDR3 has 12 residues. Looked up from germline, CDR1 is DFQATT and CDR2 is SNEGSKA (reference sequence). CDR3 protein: CSALTPNTEAFF. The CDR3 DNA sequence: TGCAGTGCTCTGACACCGAACACTGAAGCTTTCTTT.

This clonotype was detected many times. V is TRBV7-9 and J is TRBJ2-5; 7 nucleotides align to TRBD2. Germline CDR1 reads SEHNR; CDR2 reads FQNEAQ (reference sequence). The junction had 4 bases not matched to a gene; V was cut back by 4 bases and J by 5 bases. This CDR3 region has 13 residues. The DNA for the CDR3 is TGTGCCAGCAGCTCGGGAGGCCGGGAGACCCAGTACTTC. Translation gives CASSSGGRETQYF.

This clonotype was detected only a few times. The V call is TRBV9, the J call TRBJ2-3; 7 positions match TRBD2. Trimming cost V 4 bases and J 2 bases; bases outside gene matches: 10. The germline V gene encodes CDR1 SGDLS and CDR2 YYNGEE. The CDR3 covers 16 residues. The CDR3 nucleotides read TGTGCCAGCAGCCCTTACTCAGCGGGAAACACAGATACGCAGTATTTT. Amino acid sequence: CASSPYSAGNTDTQYF.

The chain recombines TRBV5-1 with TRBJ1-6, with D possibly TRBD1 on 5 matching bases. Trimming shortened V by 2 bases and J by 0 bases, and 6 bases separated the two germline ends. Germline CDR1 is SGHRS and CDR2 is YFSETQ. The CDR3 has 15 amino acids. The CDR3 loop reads CASSFQGSYNSPLHF. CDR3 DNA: TGCGCCAGCAGCTTCCAGGGCTCCTATAATTCACCCCTCCACTTT.

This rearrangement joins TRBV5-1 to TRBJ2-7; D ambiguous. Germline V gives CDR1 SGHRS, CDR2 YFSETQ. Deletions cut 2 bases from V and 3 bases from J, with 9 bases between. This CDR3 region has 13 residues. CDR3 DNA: TGCGCCAGCAGCTTCTCGACCGGCTACGAGCAGTACTTC. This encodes CASSFSTGYEQYF.

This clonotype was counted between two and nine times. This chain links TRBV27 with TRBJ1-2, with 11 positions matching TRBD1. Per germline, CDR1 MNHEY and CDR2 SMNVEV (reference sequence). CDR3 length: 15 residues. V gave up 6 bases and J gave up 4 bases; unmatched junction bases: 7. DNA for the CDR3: TGTGCCAGCAGACGCCGGACAGGGGGCACCTATGGCTACACCTTC. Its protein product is CASRRRTGGTYGYTF.

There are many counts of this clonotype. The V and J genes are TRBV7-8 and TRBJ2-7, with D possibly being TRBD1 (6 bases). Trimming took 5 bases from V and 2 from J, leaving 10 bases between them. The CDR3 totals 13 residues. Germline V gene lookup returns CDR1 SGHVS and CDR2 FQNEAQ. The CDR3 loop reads CASSQGQPYEQYV. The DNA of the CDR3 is TGTGCCAGCAGCCAAGGACAGCCCTACGAGCAGTACGTC.

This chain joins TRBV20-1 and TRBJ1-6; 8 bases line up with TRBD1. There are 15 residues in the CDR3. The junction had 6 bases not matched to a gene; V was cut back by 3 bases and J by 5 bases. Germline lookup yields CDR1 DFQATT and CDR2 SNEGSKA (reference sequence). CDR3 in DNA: TGCAGTGCTAGGGGAGACAGGGGTGATAATTCACCCCTCCACTTT. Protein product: CSARGDRGDNSPLHF.

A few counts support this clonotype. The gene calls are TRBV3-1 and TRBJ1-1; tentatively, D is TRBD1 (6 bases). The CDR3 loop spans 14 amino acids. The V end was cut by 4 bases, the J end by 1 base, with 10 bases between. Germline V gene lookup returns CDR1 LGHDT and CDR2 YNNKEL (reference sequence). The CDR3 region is CASSRGQRNTEAFF. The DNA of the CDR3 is TGTGCCAGCAGCCGCGGACAGAGGAACACTGAAGCTTTCTTT.

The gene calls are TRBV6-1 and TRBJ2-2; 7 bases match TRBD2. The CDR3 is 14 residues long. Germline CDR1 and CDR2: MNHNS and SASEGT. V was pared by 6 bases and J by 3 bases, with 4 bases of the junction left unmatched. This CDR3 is CASRSGADTGELFF. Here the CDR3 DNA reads TGTGCCAGCAGGAGCGGGGCGGACACCGGGGAGCTGTTTTTT.

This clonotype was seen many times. The CDR3 nucleotides read TGCGCCAGCAGCTTAACAGGGTCGAACACCGGGGAGCTGTTTTTT. Amino acid sequence: CASSLTGSNTGELFF. This chain links TRBV5-1 with TRBJ2-2, with D perhaps matching TRBD1 (6 bases). The germline V gene encodes CDR1 SGHRS and CDR2 YFSETQ. The CDR3 is 15 amino acids. V gave up 2 bases and J gave up 0 bases, with 8 bases separating them.

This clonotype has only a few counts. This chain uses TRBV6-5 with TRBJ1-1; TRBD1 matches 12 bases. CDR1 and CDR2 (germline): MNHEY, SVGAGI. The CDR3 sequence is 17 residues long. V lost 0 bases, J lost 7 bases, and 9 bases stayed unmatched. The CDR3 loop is CASSYSGTGGGFGEAFF. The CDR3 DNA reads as TGTGCCAGCAGTTACTCGGGGACAGGGGGCGGATTCGGTGAAGCTTTCTTT.